Following are 28 T cell receptor beta chains from one sample sequenced in a study of blood T cell repertoires in COVID-19. TCRdb's table, derived via immunoSEQ multiplex PCR, lists solely in-frame clones and lacks some. Among roughly 300,000 clones listed, 65% to 90% were seen once. The sequencing input was PBMCs or T cells enriched from blood (not recorded which). The origin of the receptors is a man aged 30 to 39 who had recovered from COVID-19.

The genes are TRBV3-1 (or the pseudogene TRBV3-2) and TRBJ2-7; 8 positions agree with TRBD2. The CDR3 is 17 amino acids. Germline-derived CDR1 and CDR2 are LGHDT and YNNKEL (reference sequence). V trimming: 4 bases; J trimming: 0 bases; junction bases outside the gene matches: 11. The CDR3 nucleotides are TGTGCCAGCAGCCCACGAGGGGTAGCGGGGTTCTCCTACGAGCAGTACTTC. Amino acids: CASSPRGVAGFSYEQYF.

The chain has TRBV6-5 and TRBJ1-2; D gene uncertain. The CDR3 contains 11 residues. Trimming cost V 6 bases and J 9 bases, with 11 bases left between them. Germline CDR1 is MNHEY and CDR2 is SVGAGI. DNA for the CDR3: TGTGCCAGCAGGGCGGTATTGAGCTACACCTTC. It specifies CASRAVLSYTF.

The chain recombines TRBV14 with TRBJ2-5; D not resolved. Trimming pared 3 bases from V and 5 bases from J, leaving 16 bases between. Germline V CDR1 and CDR2: SGHDN, FVKESK. CDR3 length: 15 residues. The CDR3 is CASSHGLLAHETQYF. The CDR3 DNA is TGTGCCAGCAGCCATGGGCTACTGGCTCACGAGACCCAGTACTTC.

The chain combines TRBV6-6 with TRBJ2-3; TRBD2 is a possible D gene (6 bases). CDR3 length: 15 amino acids. V was cut by 6 bases and J by 4 bases, with 17 bases left in between. Germline-derived CDR1 and CDR2 are MNHNY and SVGAGI (reference sequence). CDR3 sequence reads: CASSPGVAIADTQYF. DNA for the CDR3: TGTGCCAGCAGCCCGGGGGTAGCTATCGCAGATACGCAGTATTTT.

The rearrangement uses TRBV5-1 and TRBJ1-1, with TRBD1 matching over 7 bases. V shed 2 bases and J 3 bases; nucleotides not matched to a gene: 7. Looked up from germline, CDR1 is SGHRS and CDR2 is YFSETQ. The CDR3 covers 15 residues. The CDR3 DNA sequence: TGCGCCAGCAGCTTCGGGACAGCAAGATACACTGAAGCTTTCTTT. Translated: CASSFGTARYTEAFF. Based on the CDR3 plus reference TRBV5-1 and TRBJ1-1, the full variable domain is KAGVTQTPRYLIKTRGQQVTLSCSPISGHRSVSWYQQTPGQGLQFLFEYFSETQRNKGNFPGRFSGRQFSNSRSEMNVSTLELGDSALYLCASSFGTARYTEAFFGQGTRLTVV.

The rearrangement joins TRBV11-2 to TRBJ2-3; D is perhaps TRBD1 (6 bases). Trimming removed 5 bases at V and 5 bases at J, with 14 bases between. Germline CDR1 SGHAT, CDR2 FQNNGV. This CDR3 is 14 amino acids long. DNA for the CDR3: TGTGCCAGCAGCCCAGGGGCGTTGCTAGATACGCAGTATTTT. Residues: CASSPGALLDTQYF.

This clone appeared a few times. This chain joins TRBV5-3 and TRBJ1-5, with D perhaps TRBD1 (6 bases). TRBV5-3 is assigned to the ORF class and has an uncertain function. This CDR3 is built from 14 residues. With 2 bases removed from V and 6 bases from J, the gap between germline ends came to 12 bases. The CDR3 coding sequence is TGTGCCAGAAGCTTCCCCAGGGGCTTTCAGCCCCAGCATTTT. This sequence encodes CARSFPRGFQPQHF.

This chain connects TRBV28 to TRBJ2-7; TRBD2 aligns across 8 bases. After removal of 4 bases from V and 6 bases from J, the junction contained 11 bases not matched to a gene. The CDR3 consists of 15 residues. Germline-derived CDR1 and CDR2 are MDHEN and SYDVKM. CDR3 DNA sequence: TGTGCCAGCAGTTCCAGCGGGGGCCTCCGGAGCGAGCAGTACTTC. Its translation is CASSSSGGLRSEQYF.

J is TRBJ1-1 and V is TRBV4-2, with D possibly TRBD1 on 6 matching bases. The CDR3 contains 15 residues. V lost 4 bases and J 5 bases, leaving 17 bases between the germline ends. CDR1 is LGHNA, CDR2 YNFKEQ, per germline. The CDR3 sequence is CASSPSSRGLTEAFF. The CDR3 DNA reads as TGTGCCAGCAGCCCATCCTCCAGGGGCTTGACTGAAGCTTTCTTT.

This chain links TRBV29-1 with TRBJ2-1; 10 bases align to TRBD2. In germline, CDR1 is SQVTM, CDR2 ANQGSEA. The CDR3 runs 15 residues. Unmatched junction bases numbered 4, after V lost 2 bases and J lost 3 bases. In DNA, the CDR3 is TGCAGCGTTGAATCTAGCGGGGGTATCTACAATGAGCAGTTCTTC. Translating gives CSVESSGGIYNEQFF.

The chain joins TRBV24-1 to TRBJ2-5, with D uncertain. The CDR3 consists of 13 residues. Trimming pared 1 base from V and 2 bases from J, leaving 4 bases between. CDR1 KGHDR and CDR2 SFDVKD come from the germline V gene. DNA for the CDR3: TGTGCCACCAGTGATTTCTCTCAAGAGACCCAGTACTTC. This gives the protein CATSDFSQETQYF.

V and J are TRBV11-2 and TRBJ1-5, with TRBD1 as a possible D gene (5 bases). This CDR3 comprises 15 residues. Trimming removed 1 base from V and 3 bases from J, with 10 bases in between. The germline gives CDR1 SGHAT, CDR2 FQNNGV. DNA for the CDR3: TGTGCCAGCAGCTTAGCAGCAGGGCTCAATCAGCCCCAGCATTTT. Translating gives CASSLAAGLNQPQHF.

The J gene is TRBJ1-2, the V gene TRBV2; 7 bases are shared with TRBD1. V shed 8 bases and J 5 bases; nucleotides not matched to a gene: 8. This CDR3 region has 13 residues. CDR1 is SNHLY, CDR2 FYNNEI, per germline. The chain's CDR3 is CASGAGGWYGYTF. Here the CDR3 DNA reads TGTGCCAGCGGGGCAGGGGGATGGTATGGCTACACCTTC.

This sequence joins TRBV19 and TRBJ2-6; a weak D match, TRBD2 (6 bases). The CDR3 consists of 16 residues. The V gene's germline CDR1 is LNHDA and CDR2 SQIVND (reference sequence). Trimming shortened V by 4 bases and J by 1 base, and 11 bases separated the two germline ends. CDR3 DNA sequence: TGTGCCAGTAGTAGTGGGAGGCAATCTGGGGCCAACGTCCTGACTTTC. The encoded protein is CASSSGRQSGANVLTF. The full variable domain, rest sourced from reference TRBV19 and TRBJ2-6, is DGGITQSPKYLFRKEGQNVTLSCEQNLNHDAMYWYRQDPGQGLRLIYYSQIVNDFQKGDIAEGYSVSREKKESFPLTVTSAQKNPTAFYLCASSSGRQSGANVLTFGAGSRLTVL.

The chain links TRBV10-2 to TRBJ2-4; TRBD2 matches 7 bases. The CDR3 has 14 residues. From germline, CDR1 is WSHSY and CDR2 SAAADI. V lost 8 bases to trimming and J lost 8 bases; unmatched junction nucleotides: 12. The CDR3 spells CASAPAGVRDIQYF. CDR3 in DNA: TGCGCCAGCGCCCCGGCGGGAGTGAGGGACATTCAGTACTTC.

This rearrangement joins TRBV19 to TRBJ2-7; the match to TRBD2 covers 7 bases. The germline V gene encodes CDR1 LNHDA and CDR2 SQIVND (reference sequence). The CDR3 sequence is 15 residues long. V lost 5 bases, J lost 0 bases, and 7 bases stayed unmatched. The CDR3 sequence is CASSDPGGGSYEQYF. As DNA, the CDR3 is TGTGCCAGTAGTGATCCGGGGGGAGGCTCCTACGAGCAGTACTTC.

The chain has TRBV7-2 and TRBJ2-7, with TRBD1 matching over 10 bases. CDR3 length equals 14 residues. Germline CDR1 is SGHTA and CDR2 is FQGNSA. Trimming at V came to 5 bases and at J to 4 bases, leaving 5 bases not matched to a gene. The CDR3 nucleotides are TGTGCCAGCAGCCTCGGACAGGGGGTGTACGAGCAGTACTTC. Protein product: CASSLGQGVYEQYF.

The table lists this clone with a few counts. The chain is built from TRBV7-2 and TRBJ1-1; D not certain. The length of the CDR3 is 14 residues. Germline V gene lookup returns CDR1 SGHTA and CDR2 FQGNSA. V shed 1 base and J shed 5 bases, with 11 bases lying between them. CDR3 region: CASSLEPGWTEAFF. CDR3 nucleotide sequence: TGTGCCAGCAGCTTAGAACCGGGTTGGACTGAAGCTTTCTTT.

V usage is TRBV27 and J usage is TRBJ2-7; 9 bases line up with TRBD1. The V gene end was trimmed by 8 bases and the J gene end by 6 bases; junction bases not matched to a gene: 14. This CDR3 has 15 residues. Germline V gives CDR1 MNHEY, CDR2 SMNVEV (reference sequence). The CDR3 sequence: CASLDRGQGLSEQYF. For the CDR3, the DNA is TGTGCCAGCCTGGACAGGGGACAGGGTTTATCCGAGCAGTACTTC.

The rearrangement joins TRBV7-9 to TRBJ2-7; D is possibly TRBD2 (5 bases). The CDR3 is 14 amino acids. Trimming pared 0 bases from V and 7 bases from J, leaving 13 bases between. Germline lookup yields CDR1 SEHNR and CDR2 FQNEAQ (reference sequence). The CDR3 nucleotides are TGTGCCAGCAGCTTAGCGGAGGCTAGTGGGGAGCAGTACTTC. Protein: CASSLAEASGEQYF. The full variable domain, with the rest looked up from reference TRBV7-9 and TRBJ2-7, is DTGVSQNPRHKITKRGQNVTFRCDPISEHNRLYWYRQTLGQGPEFLTYFQNEAQLEKSRLLSDRFSAERPKGSFSTLEIQRTEQGDSAMYLCASSLAEASGEQYFGPGTRLTVT.

The chain uses TRBV19 and TRBJ2-6; D is ambiguous. Germline-derived CDR1 and CDR2 are LNHDA and SQIVND (reference sequence). The V end was cut by 1 base, the J end by 1 base, with 8 bases between. This CDR3 region has 16 residues. The CDR3 is CASSIGGLSGANVLTF. In nucleotides, the CDR3 is TGTGCCAGTAGTATAGGCGGCCTATCTGGGGCCAACGTCCTGACTTTC.

This clone came up a few times. The chain uses TRBV7-2 and TRBJ2-2, with 7 bases identical to TRBD1. The germline gives CDR1 SGHTA, CDR2 FQGNSA. Trimming at V came to 5 bases and at J to 6 bases, leaving 9 bases not matched to a gene. There are 15 residues in the CDR3. The CDR3 DNA sequence: TGTGCCAGCAGCCCCCAGGGGGTTAGGGCCGGGGAGCTGTTTTTT. This translates into CASSPQGVRAGELFF.

The chain employs TRBV2 and TRBJ2-1; 7 nucleotides match TRBD2. The V segment lost 4 bases and the J segment 8 bases; nucleotides outside the gene matches: 5. Germline CDR1 reads SNHLY; CDR2 reads FYNNEI. This CDR3 has 13 residues. CDR3 bases: TGTGCCAGCAGTGTGGGGGGGTTGGATGAGCAGTTCTTC. This codes for CASSVGGLDEQFF.

This chain links TRBV18 with TRBJ2-7, with D maybe TRBD1 (5 bases). This CDR3 is built from 14 residues. Per germline, CDR1 KGHSH and CDR2 LQKENI. The V end was cut by 0 bases, the J end by 5 bases, with 11 bases between. CDR3 DNA sequence: TGTGCCAGCTCACCACCAGGGGTGAACCACGAGCAGTACTTC. It is translated as CASSPPGVNHEQYF.

CDR3 DNA sequence: TGTGCCAGCAGCGCTGGAGGGACTAGCAGGCTACAAGAGACCCAGTACTTC. This translates into CASSAGGTSRLQETQYF. The chain uses TRBV5-6 and TRBJ2-5; 9 bases align to TRBD2. CDR1 and CDR2 (germline): SGHDT, YYEEEE. J was trimmed by 2 bases and V by 4 bases; bases with no gene match: 12. This CDR3 is 17 amino acids long. Variable domain in full (rest from reference TRBV5-6 and TRBJ2-5): DAGVTQSPTHLIKTRGQQVTLRCSPKSGHDTVSWYQQALGQGPQFIFQYYEEEERQRGNFPDRFSGHQFPNYSSELNVNALLLGDSALYLCASSAGGTSRLQETQYFGPGTRLLVL.

The chain is built from TRBV2 and TRBJ1-5; no firm D call. The germline gives CDR1 SNHLY, CDR2 FYNNEI. V gave up 1 base and J gave up 0 bases, with 7 bases separating them. This CDR3 region has 15 residues. As DNA, the CDR3 is TGTGCCAGCAGTGAAGGAGGAAATAGCAATCAGCCCCAGCATTTT. This encodes CASSEGGNSNQPQHF.

Only one count was recorded for this clone. This chain links TRBV9 with TRBJ1-1; no firm D call. Germline V gives CDR1 SGDLS, CDR2 YYNGEE. Trimming took off 5 bases at V and 5 bases at J, with 10 bases between the two ends. This CDR3 is 12 amino acids long. The DNA of the CDR3 is TGTGCCAGCAGTGGAGATCGGACTGAAGCTTTCTTT. Translating it yields CASSGDRTEAFF.

The genes are TRBV7-9 and TRBJ2-3; D call uncertain. The CDR3 totals 17 residues. The germline V gene encodes CDR1 SEHNR and CDR2 FQNEAQ (reference sequence). V lost 5 bases and J 3 bases, leaving 21 bases between the germline ends. The CDR3: CASSHILLTIGTDTQYF. CDR3 nucleotides: TGTGCCAGCAGCCACATATTGCTGACGATCGGGACAGATACGCAGTATTTT. Using reference TRBV7-9 and TRBJ2-3 for the parts outside the CDR3, the full variable domain is DTGVSQNPRHKITKRGQNVTFRCDPISEHNRLYWYRQTLGQGPEFLTYFQNEAQLEKSRLLSDRFSAERPKGSFSTLEIQRTEQGDSAMYLCASSHILLTIGTDTQYFGPGTRLTVL.